The 8 T cell receptor beta chains in this list originate from one sample, sequenced in a study of shared clonotypes between healthy human individuals. Clones were sequenced by immunoSEQ multiplex PCR, and TCRdb holds only the in-frame ones, with some missing. The repertoire holds about a million clones, with 77% as singletons. The sequenced sample was memory CD4+ T cells from PBMCs. The subset was: CD45RA-negative fraction. These receptors came from a man aged 18 to 30 in good health. Some clones in this sample may be carry-over from other donors' samples.

This clone showed up many times. The V gene is TRBV27, the J gene TRBJ2-7; TRBD2 matches 11 bases. Germline V gives CDR1 MNHEY, CDR2 SMNVEV (reference sequence). Losses at the gene ends were 5 bases for V and 2 bases for J; bases not matched to a gene: 5. The CDR3 contains 15 residues. CDR3 sequence (DNA): TGTGCCAGCAGTCTGGGACTAGCGGAAACCTACGAGCAGTACTTC. This sequence encodes CASSLGLAETYEQYF.

The chain has TRBV6-4 and TRBJ1-1, with 7 bases fitting TRBD1. J was trimmed by 7 bases and V by 4 bases; bases with no gene match: 9. The CDR3 covers 14 residues. Germline V CDR1 and CDR2: MRHNA, SNTAGT. The CDR3 region is CASSGSGTVYEAFF. The CDR3 nucleotides are TGTGCCAGCAGTGGTTCAGGGACAGTCTATGAAGCTTTCTTT.

Comment on this clone: Compared with germline, one end of the junction differs, possibly owing to a read error. This chain uses TRBV6-1 with TRBJ2-6; D perhaps matches TRBD1 (5 bases). The germline V gene encodes CDR1 MNHNS and CDR2 SASEGT. This CDR3 comprises 13 residues. The CDR3 coding sequence is TGTGCCAGCAGTCCCCCTGGGGCCGACGTCCTGACTTTC. Translation: CASSPPGADVLTF.

A word on this clone: This same CDR3 is encoded by further DNA sequences in the sample. The V and J genes are TRBV11-2 and TRBJ1-2, with unresolved D. V lost 3 bases to trimming and J lost 4 bases, with 9 bases between them. CDR3 size: 13 residues. Germline-derived CDR1 and CDR2 are SGHAT and FQNNGV. CDR3: CASSLGQSYGYTF. In nucleotides, the CDR3 is TGTGCCAGCAGCTTGGGTCAGTCCTATGGCTACACCTTC.

This rearrangement joins TRBV11-2 to TRBJ1-3, with D perhaps matching TRBD1 (5 bases). The CDR3 is made up of 15 amino acids. With 6 bases removed from V and 2 bases from J, the gap between germline ends came to 14 bases. From germline, CDR1 is SGHAT and CDR2 FQNNGV. This chain's CDR3 is CASRVWGLAGNTIYF. Written as DNA, the CDR3 is TGTGCCAGCAGGGTGTGGGGGTTAGCTGGAAACACCATATATTTT.

This sequence joins TRBV28 and TRBJ2-7, with TRBD2 matching over 8 bases. After removal of 7 bases from V and 2 bases from J, the junction contained 7 bases not matched to a gene. The CDR3 is made up of 14 amino acids. Germline V lookup: CDR1 MDHEN, CDR2 SYDVKM. CDR3 nucleotide sequence: TGTGCCAGCAATCCGGCGGGAGGTGCCTACGAGCAGTACTTC. Translated: CASNPAGGAYEQYF.

The chain is built from TRBV5-4 and TRBJ2-3, with a tentative D call TRBD2 (6 bases). Trimming removed 2 bases from V and 6 bases from J, with 22 bases in between. Germline V lookup: CDR1 SGHNT, CDR2 YYREEE (reference sequence). The CDR3 totals 17 residues. CDR3 sequence reads: CASSLPPGTLLFDTQYF. DNA of the CDR3: TGTGCCAGCAGCTTACCGCCCGGGACTCTCCTTTTTGATACGCAGTATTTT.

This sequence joins TRBV7-8 and TRBJ2-5; 12 bases agree with TRBD1. The germline gives CDR1 SGHVS, CDR2 FQNEAQ. This CDR3 comprises 15 residues. Losses at the gene ends were 5 bases for V and 5 bases for J; bases not matched to a gene: 6. CDR3 region: CASSGGQGAGETQYF. The CDR3 DNA follows: TGTGCCAGCAGCGGGGGACAGGGGGCGGGTGAGACCCAGTACTTC.